Listed below are T cell receptor beta chains from one sample, sequenced in a study of T cell responses to AZD1222 COVID-19 vaccine. The method was immunoSEQ multiplex PCR; TCRdb's version includes in-frame clones alone and lacks a portion of them. Of 150,000 to 200,000 clones in the sample, over 90% were seen once. This sample comprised peripheral blood, obtained on day 0 of AZD1222 vaccination. All receptors come from an adult in good health. CDR3s include the opening cysteine and the closing phenylalanine or tryptophan. Fields, in order: V gene, D gene, J gene, clone size, CDR3 DNA, CDR3 protein. D genes are given only for firm matches. Some rows have no size entry. The others give once, few or many, or a class for an expanded clone.

>TRBV7-9|NA|TRBJ1-2|NA
TGTGCCAGCAGCTTAACCGGGACGGTTCTTTGGGGCTACACCTTC
CASSLTGTVLWGYTF
>TRBV5-1|NA|TRBJ1-1|NA
TGCGCCAGCAGCTGGGGGTCCAACACTGAAGCTTTCTTT
CASSWGSNTEAFF
>TRBV5-4|NA|TRBJ1-1|NA
TGTGCCAGCAGCGATTGGAATTTTGACTCTGAAGCTTTCTTT
CASSDWNFDSEAFF
>TRBV19|NA|TRBJ2-1|NA
TGTGCCAGTAGTCTCCGGACAGTACACAATGAGCAGTTCTTC
CASSLRTVHNEQFF
>TRBV6-5|NA|TRBJ1-1|NA
TGTGCCAGCAGTTTGGGGGCTGGGAACACTGAAGCTTTCTTT
CASSLGAGNTEAFF
>TRBV4-1|TRBD2|TRBJ2-7|once
TGCGCCAGCAGCCGCGGACTAGCGGGAGATAGGTCCGCCGAGCAGTACTTC
CASSRGLAGDRSAEQYF
>TRBV18|TRBD1|TRBJ1-2|NA
TGTGCCAGCTCACCATACCGGACAGGGATGTACTATGGCTACACCTTC
CASSPYRTGMYYGYTF
>TRBV19|TRBD1|TRBJ1-2|NA
TGTGCCAGTAGTACAGACAGGGTCCAGGACTATGGCTACACCTTC
CASSTDRVQDYGYTF
>TRBV3-1/TRBV3-2|NA|TRBJ1-5|NA
TGTGCCAGCAGCCATAACGAAGGAAACAGGTTCCAGAATCAGCCCCAGCATTTT
CASSHNEGNRFQNQPQHF
>TRBV3-1/TRBV3-2|NA|TRBJ1-1|NA
TGTGCCAGCAGCCAAGTAAGTGGTAACACTGAAGCTTTCTTT
CASSQVSGNTEAFF
>TRBV7-9|NA|TRBJ1-3|NA
TGTGCCAGCAGCCCCCGTCCGGCAGGAACCATCTCTGGAAACACCATATATTTT
CASSPRPAGTISGNTIYF
>TRBV5-1|NA|TRBJ1-2|many
TGCGCCAGCAGCTTGAACTATGGCTACACCTTC
CASSLNYGYTF
>TRBV24-1|NA|TRBJ1-2|few
TGTGCCACCAGTGATGGGGCAGGGAGGGACTATGGCTACACCTTC
CATSDGAGRDYGYTF
>TRBV11-3|NA|TRBJ2-7|NA
TGTGCCAGCAGCCCTGGGGGAGCTCGTCCCTACGAGCAGTACTTC
CASSPGGARPYEQYF
>TRBV6-1|NA|TRBJ2-1|NA
TGTGCCAGCAGTGAAGCGGGGGGGGCTCAAGGGATCAGGTCCTACAATGAGCAGTTCTTC
CASSEAGGAQGIRSYNEQFF
>TRBV11-3|TRBD1|TRBJ1-6|NA
TGTGCCAGCAGCTTAGTTCGAAAATCGGGACAGAGGCCCAATTCACCCCTCCACTTT
CASSLVRKSGQRPNSPLHF
>TRBV2|NA|TRBJ1-1|NA
TGTGCCAGCAGGAGGACAGAACTAAACACTGAAGCTTTCTTT
CASRRTELNTEAFF
>TRBV6-5|NA|TRBJ2-2|NA
TGTGCCAGCAGTTACTGGAGGAACACCGGGGAGCTGTTTTTT
CASSYWRNTGELFF
>TRBV18|NA|TRBJ1-2|once
TGTGCCAGCTCACCGGGTGGGGGCCACTATGGCTACACCTTC
CASSPGGGHYGYTF
>TRBV3-1/TRBV3-2|NA|TRBJ2-5|NA
TGTGCCAGCAGCCCAGATTCCCCCGGACAAGAGACCCAGTACTTC
CASSPDSPGQETQYF
>TRBV28|NA|TRBJ2-7|NA
TGTGCCAGCAGTTTATTTACAGGGAGGGAGCAGTACTTC
CASSLFTGREQYF
>TRBV30|TRBD2|TRBJ2-1|NA
TGTGCCTGGAGTCCTTTAGCGGGATCTTACAATGAGCAGTTCTTC
CAWSPLAGSYNEQFF
>TRBV6-4|TRBD2|TRBJ2-1|NA
TGTGCCAGCAGTGACGGAGCGGGGGGGCCAGATGAGCAGTTCTTC
CASSDGAGGPDEQFF
>TRBV28|NA|TRBJ1-3|NA
TGTGCCAGCAGTTTCCCCCAAAGAGGGTGGGGAAACACCATATATTTT
CASSFPQRGWGNTIYF
>TRBV19|NA|TRBJ2-5|NA
TGTGCCAGTAGCACGACAGGCCGAGAGACCCAGTACTTC
CASSTTGRETQYF
>TRBV20-1|NA|TRBJ2-7|NA
TGCAGTGCTAGGAGCCTCCACGAGCAGTACTTC
CSARSLHEQYF
>TRBV7-7|TRBD1|TRBJ1-2|NA
TGTGCCAGCAGCTTAGTGACAGGGATGGGCTACACCTTC
CASSLVTGMGYTF
>TRBV20-1|NA|TRBJ1-1|NA
TGCAGTGTTATAGGGAACACTGAAGCTTTCTTT
CSVIGNTEAFF
>TRBV19|NA|TRBJ1-6|once
TGTGCCAGTAGTATTGGGGGGACGGTTGGGAATTCACCCCTCCACTTT
CASSIGGTVGNSPLHF
>TRBV7-2|NA|TRBJ1-2|NA
TGTGCCAGCAGCTTTCCAGGTGCAAACCTTGGCTACACCTTC
CASSFPGANLGYTF
>TRBV5-1|TRBD1|TRBJ1-2|NA
TGCGCCAGCAGCCCGGGACCGGGACAGGGGGCATCCCGCTATGGCTACACCTTC
CASSPGPGQGASRYGYTF
>TRBV30|NA|TRBJ1-1|NA
TGTGCCTGGACAAGGACAGAGAACACTGAAGCTTTCTTT
CAWTRTENTEAFF
>TRBV27|NA|TRBJ1-1|NA
TGTGCCAGCAGACCAGGCGGCCGGTTGAACACTGAAGCTTTCTTT
CASRPGGRLNTEAFF
>TRBV29-1|TRBD2|TRBJ2-7|NA
TGCAGCGTGGGGACTAGCGGAAACGAGCAGTACTTC
CSVGTSGNEQYF
>TRBV23-1|NA|TRBJ2-4|NA
TGCGCCAGCTTACAGGGTGTCAAAAACATTCAGTACTTC
CASLQGVKNIQYF
>TRBV5-1|TRBD2|TRBJ2-1|NA
TGCGCCAGCAGCTTCGATTCTAGCGGGAACTACAATGAGCAGTTCTTC
CASSFDSSGNYNEQFF
>TRBV11-3|NA|TRBJ1-1|NA
TGTGCCAGCAGCCAGGAGGGAATGAACACTGAAGCTTTCTTT
CASSQEGMNTEAFF
>TRBV19|NA|TRBJ1-2|NA
TGTGCCAGTATTCCCTGGGGCAGGGACGGCGGCTACACCTTC
CASIPWGRDGGYTF
>TRBV19|TRBD2|TRBJ2-1|NA
TGTGCCAGTATGATGACTAGCGGGAGGATTGAAGAGCAGTTCTTC
CASMMTSGRIEEQFF
>TRBV19|NA|TRBJ1-1|NA
TGTGCCAGTAGTATCGGGTGGACTGAAGCTTTCTTT
CASSIGWTEAFF
>TRBV27|NA|TRBJ1-5|NA
TGTGCCAGCAGTTTAAGGGGAGGGACACCGAATCAGCCCCAGCATTTT
CASSLRGGTPNQPQHF
>TRBV5-6|TRBD2|TRBJ2-1|NA
TGTGCCAGCAGCTTGCGGCGGGGGGCAGCTGGGAATGAGCAGTTCTTC
CASSLRRGAAGNEQFF
>TRBV12-3/TRBV12-4|NA|TRBJ1-2|NA
TGTGCCAGCAGTTTTACAGGGTATGGCTACACCTTC
CASSFTGYGYTF
>TRBV12-5|TRBD1|TRBJ1-2|NA
TGTGCTAGTGGTTATTCCATGACAGGGCATTATGGCTACACCTTC
CASGYSMTGHYGYTF
>TRBV19|TRBD1|TRBJ1-2|NA
TGTGCCAGTAGTATTTGGGGACAGGGTATCACGTCTTATGGCTACACCTTC
CASSIWGQGITSYGYTF
>TRBV5-1|NA|TRBJ2-5|few
TGCGCCAGCGGAACCGGGGGCTCCTCGGAGACCCAGTACTTC
CASGTGGSSETQYF
>TRBV3-1/TRBV3-2|TRBD1|TRBJ1-1|NA
TGTGCCAGCAGCCAATACAGGGGCGACCACACTGAAGCTTTCTTT
CASSQYRGDHTEAFF
>TRBV13|TRBD2|TRBJ2-3|NA
TGTGCCAGCAGCCCCGGGACTAGCGGCACAGATACGCAGTATTTT
CASSPGTSGTDTQYF
>TRBV7-9|TRBD1|TRBJ1-2|NA
TGTGCCAGCAGCTATCTAAGGGACAGCCTCTATGGCTACACCTTC
CASSYLRDSLYGYTF
>TRBV7-6|TRBD2|TRBJ2-3|few
TGTGCCAGCAGCTCACCTTTTAGCGGGAGCGACTTCGATACGCAGTATTTT
CASSSPFSGSDFDTQYF
>TRBV27|NA|TRBJ2-2|NA
TGTGCCAGCAGTTTAATGAACACCGGGGAGCTGTTTTTT
CASSLMNTGELFF